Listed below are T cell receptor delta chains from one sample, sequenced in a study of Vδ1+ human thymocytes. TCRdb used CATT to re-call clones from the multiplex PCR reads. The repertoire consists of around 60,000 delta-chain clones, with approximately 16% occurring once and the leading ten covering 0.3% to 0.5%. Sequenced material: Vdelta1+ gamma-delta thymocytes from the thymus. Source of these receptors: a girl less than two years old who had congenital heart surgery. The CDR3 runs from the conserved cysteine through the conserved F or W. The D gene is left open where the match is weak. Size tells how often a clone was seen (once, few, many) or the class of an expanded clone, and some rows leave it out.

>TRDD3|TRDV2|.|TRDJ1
CACDYWGIPPTDKLIF
TGTGCCTGTGACTACTGGGGGATACCCCCTACCGATAAACTCATCTTT
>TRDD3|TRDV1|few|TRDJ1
CALGELYPTRVEVGDHSRSDKLIF
TGTGCTCTTGGGGAACTATACCCTACGCGGGTAGAGGTGGGGGACCATTCAAGGTCGGATAAACTCATCTTT
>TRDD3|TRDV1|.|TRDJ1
CALGARQLDWGNRILYTDKLIF
TGTGCTCTTGGGGCTCGACAACTGGACTGGGGGAACCGAATTCTGTACACCGATAAACTCATCTTT
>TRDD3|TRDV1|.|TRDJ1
CALGDFGVLGDTRYTDKLIF
TGTGCTCTTGGGGACTTCGGGGTACTGGGGGATACTCGGTACACCGATAAACTCATCTTT
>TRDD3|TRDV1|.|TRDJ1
CALGELCHLPLLTGGYPTDKLIF
TGTGCTCTTGGGGAACTTTGCCACCTTCCCCTTCTTACTGGGGGATACCCCACCGATAAACTCATCTTT
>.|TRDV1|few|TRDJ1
CALGGHLFDTDKLIF
TGTGCTCTTGGGGGACACCTCTTTGACACCGATAAACTCATCTTT
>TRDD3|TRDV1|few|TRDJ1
CALGEKKSGGCAHTDKLIF
TGTGCTCTTGGGGAAAAGAAGTCTGGGGGATGCGCGCACACCGATAAACTCATCTTT
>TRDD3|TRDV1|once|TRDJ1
CALGEPSYGLGDSTDKLIF
TGTGCTCTTGGGGAACCTTCCTACGGACTGGGGGATTCAACCGATAAACTCATCTTT
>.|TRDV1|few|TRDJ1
CALGERPSPLYTDKLIF
TGTGCTCTTGGGGAAAGGCCTTCCCCCTTGTACACCGATAAACTCATCTTT
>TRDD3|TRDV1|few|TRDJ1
CALGEGVGGTGGYTDKLIF
TGTGCTCTTGGGGAGGGAGTCGGAGGCACTGGGGGGTACACCGATAAACTCATCTTT
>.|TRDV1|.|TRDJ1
CALGEQNAPPSPTGRDTDKLIF
TGTGCTCTTGGGGAACAAAACGCTCCTCCAAGCCCTACTGGGAGAGACACCGATAAACTCATCTTT
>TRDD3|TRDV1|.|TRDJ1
CALGGFLRPGGSKKLIF
TGTGCTCTTGGGGGGTTCCTACGCCCTGGGGGATCTAAGAAGCTCATCTTT
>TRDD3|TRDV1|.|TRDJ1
CALGELGWSRVLLGTTYTDKLIF
TGTGCTCTTGGGGAACTGGGATGGTCTAGGGTTCTACTGGGGACGACTTACACCGATAAACTCATCTTT
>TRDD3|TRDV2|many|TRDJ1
CASKGSGGLYTDKLIF
TGTGCCTCAAAAGGGTCTGGGGGACTCTACACCGATAAACTCATCTTT
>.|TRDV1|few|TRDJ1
CALGESFLQADKLIF
TGTGCTCTTGGGGAATCGTTTTTGCAGGCCGATAAACTCATCTTT
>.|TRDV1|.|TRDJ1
CALGELKRIGDSTDKLIF
TGTGCTCTTGGGGAACTTAAACGAATTGGGGATTCCACCGATAAACTCATCTTT
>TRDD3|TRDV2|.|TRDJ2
CACPCYWGLQLFF
TGTGCCTGTCCATGTTACTGGGGATTACAACTCTTCTTT
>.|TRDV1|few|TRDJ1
CALGRRASWVSGKLIF
TGTGCTCTTGGGCGCAGAGCGAGCTGGGTTTCCGGTAAACTCATCTTT
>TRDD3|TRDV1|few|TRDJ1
CALGDPIPSLAFLRLGDTRATDKLIF
TGTGCTCTTGGGGATCCCATCCCCTCCTTGGCCTTCCTACGACTGGGGGATACGCGGGCGACCGATAAACTCATCTTT
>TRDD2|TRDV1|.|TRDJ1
CALGESKVSSYLILTDKLIF
TGTGCTCTTGGGGAATCGAAGGTCTCTTCCTACCTTATACTCACCGATAAACTCATCTTT
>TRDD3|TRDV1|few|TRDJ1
CALGESCPSGLGNTDKLIF
TGTGCTCTTGGGGAAAGTTGTCCAAGCGGACTGGGGAACACCGATAAACTCATCTTT
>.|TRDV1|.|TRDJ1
CALGETQQPPGAIDKLIF
TGTGCTCTTGGGGAAACCCAACAGCCCCCTGGGGCAATCGATAAACTCATCTTT
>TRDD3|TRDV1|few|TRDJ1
CALGTPEHMRGYGGRASHKLIF
TGTGCTCTTGGGACTCCCGAGCACATGAGGGGATACGGGGGACGAGCGTCACATAAACTCATCTTT
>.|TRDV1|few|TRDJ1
CALGELVLPQSREFKLIF
TGTGCTCTTGGGGAACTGGTCCTTCCGCAGAGCAGAGAATTTAAACTCATCTTT
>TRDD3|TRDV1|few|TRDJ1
CALGELGPHGSTGGYYRWVVRGYYTDKLIF
TGTGCTCTTGGGGAACTAGGTCCTCACGGATCTACTGGGGGATACTATCGGTGGGTGGTAAGGGGGTATTACACCGATAAACTCATCTTT
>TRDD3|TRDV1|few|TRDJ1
CALGELPPNLWGIGGSDKLIF
TGTGCTCTTGGGGAACTACCCCCCAATCTCTGGGGGATAGGGGGAAGCGATAAACTCATCTTT
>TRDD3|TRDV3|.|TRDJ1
CALKWLLKEPQSGTGGYTDKLIF
TGTGCCTTAAAGTGGCTTCTAAAGGAACCTCAATCCGGTACTGGGGGATACACCGATAAACTCATCTTT
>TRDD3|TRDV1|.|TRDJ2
CALGELSPTGVREAQLFF
TGTGCTCTTGGGGAACTCTCCCCTACTGGGGTCCGAGAAGCACAACTCTTCTTT
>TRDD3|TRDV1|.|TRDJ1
CALGDPRSRLYDLLGDTDKLIF
TGTGCTCTTGGGGACCCTCGTTCCCGCCTATACGACCTACTGGGGGATACCGATAAACTCATCTTT
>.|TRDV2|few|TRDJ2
CACDTFLYPLLTAQLFF
TGTGCCTGTGACACCTTCCTATACCCCCTTTTGACAGCACAACTCTTCTTT
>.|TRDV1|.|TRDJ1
CALASLSGGFGAYTDKLIF
TGTGCTCTTGCTTCCTTGTCCGGGGGATTCGGGGCCTACACCGATAAACTCATCTTT
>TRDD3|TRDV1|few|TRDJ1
CALGEGEHSHHLGDITYTDKLIF
TGTGCTCTTGGGGAAGGAGAGCATTCCCACCATCTGGGGGATATCACGTACACCGATAAACTCATCTTT
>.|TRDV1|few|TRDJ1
CALGKRPSREGMYTDKLIF
TGTGCTCTTGGGAAAAGGCCCTCCAGGGAGGGAATGTACACCGATAAACTCATCTTT
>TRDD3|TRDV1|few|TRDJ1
CALGELMLRPPQGWGIVADKLIF
TGTGCTCTTGGGGAACTTATGCTGCGCCCGCCCCAAGGGTGGGGGATAGTCGCCGATAAACTCATCTTT
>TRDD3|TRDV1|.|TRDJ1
CALGEPSGLGDATDKLIF
TGTGCTCTTGGGGAACCTTCCGGCTTGGGGGATGCCACCGATAAACTCATCTTT
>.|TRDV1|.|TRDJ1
CALGVKTSDTPSYTDKLIF
TGTGCTCTTGGGGTAAAGACGTCGGATACCCCTTCGTACACCGATAAACTCATCTTT
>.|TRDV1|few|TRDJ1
CALGELGSKVLDQLYADKLIF
TGTGCTCTTGGGGAACTAGGATCCAAAGTACTGGATCAGTTGTACGCCGATAAACTCATCTTT
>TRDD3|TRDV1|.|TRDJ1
CALGDIYTGIRRVGKLIF
TGTGCTCTTGGGGACATTTATACGGGGATACGCAGGGTTGGTAAACTCATCTTT
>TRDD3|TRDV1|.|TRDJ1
CALGERPPEGGYCDKLIF
TGTGCTCTTGGGGAACGACCCCCCGAAGGGGGATACTGCGATAAACTCATCTTT
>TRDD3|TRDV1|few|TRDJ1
CALGEPFYWGPMTDKLIF
TGTGCTCTTGGGGAGCCATTTTACTGGGGGCCGATGACCGATAAACTCATCTTT
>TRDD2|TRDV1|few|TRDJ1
CALGKLPNHGPGCLELIF
TGTGCTCTTGGGAAACTTCCTAACCATGGCCCGGGTTGTTTGGAGCTCATCTTT
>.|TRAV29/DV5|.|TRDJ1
CAASAGFLKRAGIDKPIF
TGTGCAGCAAGCGCGGGATTCCTAAAGCGGGCGGGGATCGATAAACCCATCTTT